This entry is about one T cell receptor (beta chain). What it binds is unknown. The record originates from a study of T cells in Graves' hyperthyroidism and ophthalmopathy. Study results and caveats: Ophthalmopathy was identified by the model a median 6.5 months ahead of onset.

It was uncontrolled infection, other autoimmune disease, pregnancy or lactation that excluded patients. Ahead of any ophthalmopathy symptoms, the blood sample was obtained at the first diagnosis of hyperthyroidism. PBMCs were sourced from more than 9 ml fresh peripheral blood. Using RNA transcripts as the source, TCR beta CDR3 regions were amplified. HTBI primers were used for first-round RT-PCR of the TCR CDR3. One entry per CDR3 protein results from TCRdb running MiXCR on the multiplex PCR reads. The sample includes almost 600,000 distinct CDR3 sequences, about 14% of them seen just once. CDR1 and CDR2 from the germline V gene are LNHDA and SQIVND (reference sequence). The CDR3 runs to 15 residues. V lost 8 bases to trimming and J lost 1 base, with 15 bases between them.

The V call is TRBV19, the J call TRBJ1-5; TRBD1 might be the D (5 bases). Sequencing was performed on blood. The TCR was taken from a woman in her twenties or thirties with Graves' hyperthyroidism that later progressed to Graves' ophthalmopathy. CDR3 sequence reads: CASHTGGKSNQPQHF. DNA of the CDR3: TGTGCCAGTCATACGGGGGGAAAAAGCAATCAGCCCCAGCATTTT.